A single sample is the source of the 9 T cell receptor beta chains below, sequenced in a study of cytomegalovirus exposure and HLA in healthy donors. The PCR employed 60 Vbeta primers together with 13 Jbeta primers. Method: immunoSEQ multiplex PCR; TCRdb's copy keeps in-frame clones and lacks some. The data contain 100,000 to 150,000 clones, approximately 80% of them seen just once; the ten biggest clones take up just over 2.5%. Specimen: PBMCs. Receptor source: a man between 25 and 39 years old in good health and CMV-seronegative.

This clone was detected a few times. The genes are TRBV5-1 and TRBJ1-2, with D uncertain. Trimming shortened V by 1 base and J by 0 bases, and 4 bases separated the two germline ends. CDR1 is SGHRS and CDR2 is YFSETQ in the germline V gene. CDR3 size: 13 residues. The CDR3 nucleotides read TGCGCCAGCAGCTTGACACCTAACTATGGCTACACCTTC. Translated: CASSLTPNYGYTF.

This chain joins TRBV6-6 and TRBJ1-2; the D gene is possibly TRBD1 (5 bases). The CDR3 contains 14 residues. Germline V gene data show CDR1 as MNHNY and CDR2 as SVGAGI (reference sequence). Trimming took 6 bases from V and 7 from J, leaving 18 bases between them. The CDR3 reads CASSQQASVVGYTF. The CDR3, as DNA: TGTGCCAGCAGCCAACAGGCCTCGGTCGTTGGCTACACCTTC.

This clone was seen only a few times. V is TRBV5-1 and J is TRBJ1-1; no clear D. The length of the CDR3 is 13 residues. Germline assignment: CDR1 SGHRS and CDR2 YFSETQ. The V end was cut by 0 bases, the J end by 1 base, with 4 bases between. The CDR3 bases are TGCGCCAGCAGCTTGGCGGGGAACACTGAAGCTTTCTTT. Protein: CASSLAGNTEAFF.

The chain links TRBV11-3 to TRBJ1-1; D call uncertain. The germline V gene has CDR1 SGHNT and CDR2 YENEEA. The CDR3 contains 13 residues. V lost 5 bases and J 3 bases, leaving 10 bases between the germline ends. This CDR3 is CASSVQEDTEAFF. The CDR3 nucleotides are TGTGCCAGCAGCGTTCAGGAGGACACTGAAGCTTTCTTT.

This chain connects TRBV6-5 to TRBJ2-3; a possible D gene is TRBD2 (5 bases). Trimming took off 6 bases at V and 4 bases at J, with 14 bases between the two ends. Germline CDR1 reads MNHEY; CDR2 reads SVGAGI. The CDR3 runs 14 residues. This chain's CDR3 is CASSLETGSDTQYF. Written as DNA, the CDR3 is TGTGCCAGCAGCCTTGAGACGGGGTCAGATACGCAGTATTTT.

This clone was found a few times. The chain uses TRBV6-6 and TRBJ2-7, with TRBD2 as a possible D gene (5 bases). The germline CDR1 and CDR2 sequences are MNHNY and SVGAGI (reference sequence). The CDR3 is 12 amino acids. V lost 6 bases and J 3 bases, leaving 9 bases between the germline ends. This chain's CDR3 is CASRESGYEQYF. CDR3 bases: TGTGCCAGCAGGGAAAGCGGCTACGAGCAGTACTTC.

This clone was seen just once. V is TRBV11-3 and J is TRBJ1-1; 8 bases are shared with TRBD1. V shed 7 bases, J shed 1 base, and the junction held 8 bases outside the gene matches. CDR3 length: 15 amino acids. Germline V gives CDR1 SGHNT, CDR2 YENEEA. CDR3 DNA sequence: TGTGCCAGCACCAATCGGACAGGGCCGAACACTGAAGCTTTCTTT. Translating gives CASTNRTGPNTEAFF. The full variable domain, its missing parts supplied by reference TRBV11-3 and TRBJ1-1, is EAGVVQSPRYKIIEKKQPVAFWCNPISGHNTLYWYLQNLGQGPELLIRYENEEAVDDSQLPKDRFSAERLKGVDSTLKIQPAELGDSAVYLCASTNRTGPNTEAFFGQGTRLTVV.

The chain has TRBV5-1 and TRBJ2-6; 9 nucleotides line up with TRBD1. Germline V gene sequence: CDR1 SGHRS, CDR2 YFSETQ. The ends lost 7 bases at V and 1 base at J; junction bases unmatched: 12. The CDR3 covers 18 residues. The CDR3 DNA is TGCGCCAGCCGGTCTCCGGGACAGGGCATGTCTGGGGCCAACGTCCTGACTTTC. Encoded protein: CASRSPGQGMSGANVLTF.

V usage is TRBV5-1 and J usage is TRBJ2-3, with D unresolved. The CDR3 is 15 residues long. Trimming pared 1 base from V and 0 bases from J, leaving 9 bases between. The germline V gene has CDR1 SGHRS and CDR2 YFSETQ. CDR3 region: CASSLIQSSTDTQYF. The CDR3 coding sequence is TGCGCCAGCAGCTTGATACAGTCTAGCACAGATACGCAGTATTTT.